This entry describes one TCR beta chain. Its antigen is as yet unknown. One entry per CDR3 protein results from TCRdb running MiXCR on the reads. The table includes roughly 800,000 distinct CDR3 sequences, roughly 29% detected once. This specimen belongs to a study of T cell repertoires in cytomegalovirus infection. V was trimmed by 7 bases and J by 0 bases, leaving 6 bases between them. The CDR3 totals 13 residues. The TCR was taken from a human donor in good health (CMV status not recorded). Some clones in this sample may be carry-over from other donors' samples. This material consisted of cultured CD8+ T cells from PBMCs, taken from culture after CMV antigen stimulation. The chain couples TRBV12-3 or TRBV12-4 to TRBJ2-2; D is ambiguous. This chain's CDR3 is CASNSSNTGELFF. The CDR3 DNA sequence: TGTGCCAGCAATTCTTCGAACACCGGGGAGCTGTTTTTT.